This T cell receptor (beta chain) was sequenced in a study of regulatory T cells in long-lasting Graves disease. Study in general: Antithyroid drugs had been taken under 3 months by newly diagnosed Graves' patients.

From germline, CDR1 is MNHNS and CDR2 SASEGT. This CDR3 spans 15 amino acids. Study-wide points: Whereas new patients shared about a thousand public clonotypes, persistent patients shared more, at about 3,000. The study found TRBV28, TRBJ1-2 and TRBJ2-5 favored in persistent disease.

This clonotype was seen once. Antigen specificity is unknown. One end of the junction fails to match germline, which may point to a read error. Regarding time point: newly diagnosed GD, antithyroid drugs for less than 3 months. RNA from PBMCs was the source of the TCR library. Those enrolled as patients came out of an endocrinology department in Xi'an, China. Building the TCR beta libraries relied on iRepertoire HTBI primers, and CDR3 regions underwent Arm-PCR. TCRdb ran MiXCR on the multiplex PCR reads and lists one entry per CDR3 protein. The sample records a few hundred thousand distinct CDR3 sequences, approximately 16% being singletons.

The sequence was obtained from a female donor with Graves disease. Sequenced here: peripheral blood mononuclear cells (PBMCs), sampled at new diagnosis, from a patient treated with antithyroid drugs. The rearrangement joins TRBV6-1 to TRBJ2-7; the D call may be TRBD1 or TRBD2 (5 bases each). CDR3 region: CASSDGGATIYERYF. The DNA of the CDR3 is TGCGCCAGCAGTGATGGGGGAGCAACCATCTACGAGCGGTACTTC.